This T cell receptor (beta chain) is drawn from a study of shared clonotypes between healthy human individuals. The data were produced by immunoSEQ multiplex PCR, yet TCRdb's version contains in-frame clones alone and is incomplete. Among about 1.4 million clones, roughly 95% were seen once, and the ten largest hold approximately 1.1%. The sequence was collected from a man aged 25 to 40 in good health. The sequencing input was naive CD4+ T cells sorted from blood. The sample's subset: CD45RA+ positively selected.

In nucleotides, the CDR3 is TGTGCCAGCAGCCGGGAGGGGTTGAACACTGAAGCTTTCTTT. Its protein product is CASSREGLNTEAFF. The chain joins TRBV4-2 to TRBJ1-1; maybe TRBD1 (5 bases). Looked up from germline, CDR1 is LGHNA and CDR2 is YNFKEQ. Trimming took off 4 bases at V and 0 bases at J, with 9 bases between the two ends. The CDR3 contains 14 residues.